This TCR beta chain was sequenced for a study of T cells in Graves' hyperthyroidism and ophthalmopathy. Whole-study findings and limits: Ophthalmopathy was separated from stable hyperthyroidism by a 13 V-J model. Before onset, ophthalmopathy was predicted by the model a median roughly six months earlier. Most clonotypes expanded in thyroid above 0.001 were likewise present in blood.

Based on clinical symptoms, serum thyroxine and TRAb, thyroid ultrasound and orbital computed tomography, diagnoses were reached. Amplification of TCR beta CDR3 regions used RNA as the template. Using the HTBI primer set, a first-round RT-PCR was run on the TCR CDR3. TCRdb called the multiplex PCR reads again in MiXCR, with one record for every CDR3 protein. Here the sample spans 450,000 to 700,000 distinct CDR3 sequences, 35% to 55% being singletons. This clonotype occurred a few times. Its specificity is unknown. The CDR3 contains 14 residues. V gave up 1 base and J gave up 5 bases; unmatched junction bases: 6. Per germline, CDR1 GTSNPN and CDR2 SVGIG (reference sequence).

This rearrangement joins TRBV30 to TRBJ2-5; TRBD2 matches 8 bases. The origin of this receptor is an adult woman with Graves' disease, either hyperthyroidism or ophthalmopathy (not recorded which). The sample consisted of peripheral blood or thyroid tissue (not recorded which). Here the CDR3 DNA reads TGTGCCTGGAGTGACGGGAGGGCCTCCGAGACCCAGTACTTC. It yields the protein CAWSDGRASETQYF. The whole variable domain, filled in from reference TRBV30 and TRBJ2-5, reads SQTIHQWPATLVQPVGSPLSLECTVEGTSNPNLYWYRQAAGRGLQLLFYSVGIGQISSEVPQNLSASRPQDRQFILSSKKLLLSDSGFYLCAWSDGRASETQYFGPGTRLLVL.